These T cell receptor beta chains were read from a single sample in a study of blood T cell repertoires in COVID-19. Assay used: immunoSEQ multiplex PCR; TCRdb lists only in-frame clones, some missing. The repertoire holds tens of thousands of clones, with approximately 79% as singletons. The source material was peripheral blood. The receptors come from a boy aged 2 to 9 with active or convalescent COVID-19. Each CDR3 is given with its conserved first and last residue. Each record gives: clone size, J gene, D gene, V gene, CDR3 DNA, CDR3 protein. D genes are given only for firm matches. Only part of the rows carry a size: once, few, many, or a class if the clone is expanded.

clone size: NA; J gene: TRBJ2-7; D gene: NA; V gene: TRBV6-1; CDR3 DNA: TGTGCCAGCAGTGAAAGGGGCCCGCGGAACGAGCAGTACTTC; CDR3 protein: CASSERGPRNEQYF
clone size: NA; J gene: TRBJ1-1; D gene: NA; V gene: TRBV27; CDR3 DNA: TGTGCCAGCAGGTCGAACAGGAGGAACACTGAAGCTTTCTTT; CDR3 protein: CASRSNRRNTEAFF
clone size: few; J gene: TRBJ2-3; D gene: NA; V gene: TRBV14; CDR3 DNA: TGTGCCAGCAGCCTAGCTTACGGGTTGGCAGATACGCAGTATTTT; CDR3 protein: CASSLAYGLADTQYF
clone size: NA; J gene: TRBJ2-5; D gene: TRBD2; V gene: TRBV19; CDR3 DNA: TGTGCCAGCACACCAGGACTAGCGGGAGGAGGGCGGGATGGAGAGACCCAGTACTTC; CDR3 protein: CASTPGLAGGGRDGETQYF
clone size: NA; J gene: TRBJ2-1; D gene: NA; V gene: TRBV6-2/TRBV6-3; CDR3 DNA: TGTGCCAGCAGTTGGGTCGGGTCGAGCTCCTACAATGAGCAGTTCTTC; CDR3 protein: CASSWVGSSSYNEQFF
clone size: NA; J gene: TRBJ1-5; D gene: NA; V gene: TRBV27; CDR3 DNA: TGTGCCAGCAGCACCCTGGGGGCAGGGAGGGATCAGCCCCAGCATTTT; CDR3 protein: CASSTLGAGRDQPQHF
clone size: NA; J gene: TRBJ1-6; D gene: NA; V gene: TRBV3-1/TRBV3-2; CDR3 DNA: TGTGCCAGCAGCCCAGTAGGACAGCGTGGCCTCAATTCACCCCTCCACTTT; CDR3 protein: CASSPVGQRGLNSPLHF
clone size: NA; J gene: TRBJ2-5; D gene: NA; V gene: TRBV10-3; CDR3 DNA: TGTGCCATCGGGGCCCAAGAGACCCAGTACTTC; CDR3 protein: CAIGAQETQYF
clone size: NA; J gene: TRBJ1-1; D gene: TRBD1; V gene: TRBV4-1; CDR3 DNA: TGCGCCAGCAGCCCGCTGGGGACAGAACTGAACACTGAAGCTTTCTTT; CDR3 protein: CASSPLGTELNTEAFF
clone size: NA; J gene: TRBJ2-1; D gene: NA; V gene: TRBV6-5; CDR3 DNA: TGTGCCAGCAGTTCGGTGAACCGATACAATGAGCAGTTCTTC; CDR3 protein: CASSSVNRYNEQFF
clone size: NA; J gene: TRBJ1-2; D gene: TRBD1; V gene: TRBV28; CDR3 DNA: TGTGCCAGCAGTGCCCGGGACAGGGGCTATGGCTACACCTTC; CDR3 protein: CASSARDRGYGYTF
clone size: NA; J gene: TRBJ2-7; D gene: NA; V gene: TRBV27; CDR3 DNA: TGTGCCAGCAGTTTAACTCCCTACGAGCAGTACTTC; CDR3 protein: CASSLTPYEQYF
clone size: NA; J gene: TRBJ2-6; D gene: NA; V gene: TRBV4-1; CDR3 DNA: TGCGCCAGCAGCCGAGAACAGGTGAACTCTGGGGCCAACGTCCTGACTTTC; CDR3 protein: CASSREQVNSGANVLTF
clone size: NA; J gene: TRBJ1-5; D gene: TRBD1; V gene: TRBV6-5; CDR3 DNA: TGTGCCAGCAGTTACTCGACAGGGGCACAGCCCCAGCATTTT; CDR3 protein: CASSYSTGAQPQHF
clone size: NA; J gene: TRBJ1-1; D gene: TRBD1; V gene: TRBV27; CDR3 DNA: TGTGCCAGCAGTAAAGGTCCCGGGACAGGGCTCGTGAACACTGAAGCTTTCTTT; CDR3 protein: CASSKGPGTGLVNTEAFF
clone size: NA; J gene: TRBJ1-3; D gene: NA; V gene: TRBV30; CDR3 DNA: TGTGCCTGGAGCCGCCCGACACTCTCTGGAAACACCATATATTTT; CDR3 protein: CAWSRPTLSGNTIYF
clone size: NA; J gene: TRBJ1-1; D gene: NA; V gene: TRBV11-2; CDR3 DNA: TGTGCCAGCAGCTTACGATCGGGTGGGTTCACTGAAGCTTTCTTT; CDR3 protein: CASSLRSGGFTEAFF
clone size: NA; J gene: TRBJ1-2; D gene: NA; V gene: TRBV9; CDR3 DNA: TGTGCCAGCAGCGGGACCAGGGCTGGCTACACCTTC; CDR3 protein: CASSGTRAGYTF
clone size: NA; J gene: TRBJ2-1; D gene: NA; V gene: TRBV18; CDR3 DNA: TGTGCCAGCTCACCAGAGACCGGGGTCCAGAATGAGCAGTTCTTC; CDR3 protein: CASSPETGVQNEQFF
clone size: few; J gene: TRBJ2-1; D gene: TRBD2; V gene: TRBV15; CDR3 DNA: TGTGCCACCAGCGGCCTTACTAGCGTCCATGAGCAGTTCTTC; CDR3 protein: CATSGLTSVHEQFF
clone size: NA; J gene: TRBJ2-1; D gene: NA; V gene: TRBV7-2; CDR3 DNA: TGTGCCAGCAGCTTAGAACAGGGTAAGGCCAATGAGCAGTTCTTC; CDR3 protein: CASSLEQGKANEQFF
clone size: few; J gene: TRBJ2-7; D gene: NA; V gene: TRBV7-6; CDR3 DNA: TGTGCCAGCAGCCCCCCAGGGTGGAGCTCCTACGAGCAGTACTTC; CDR3 protein: CASSPPGWSSYEQYF
clone size: few; J gene: TRBJ2-3; D gene: TRBD2; V gene: TRBV6-5; CDR3 DNA: TGTGCCAGCAGATTCCGGGGGGTATCAGATACGCAGTATTTT; CDR3 protein: CASRFRGVSDTQYF
clone size: NA; J gene: TRBJ2-5; D gene: TRBD1; V gene: TRBV7-9; CDR3 DNA: TGTGCCAGCAGCCCCAGGACAGGGGAGGCTCAAGAGACCCAGTACTTC; CDR3 protein: CASSPRTGEAQETQYF
clone size: NA; J gene: TRBJ1-1; D gene: NA; V gene: TRBV28; CDR3 DNA: TGTGCCAGCAGTTTGCGGGGGAGGTTGAACACTGAAGCTTTCTTT; CDR3 protein: CASSLRGRLNTEAFF
clone size: NA; J gene: TRBJ1-1; D gene: NA; V gene: TRBV6-5; CDR3 DNA: TGTGCCAGCAACCTTGGAGGGAACACTGAAGCTTTCTTT; CDR3 protein: CASNLGGNTEAFF
clone size: once; J gene: TRBJ2-3; D gene: NA; V gene: TRBV28; CDR3 DNA: TGTGCCAGCAGTCGGAGCGGTATGGGCACAGATACGCAGTATTTT; CDR3 protein: CASSRSGMGTDTQYF
clone size: NA; J gene: TRBJ1-6; D gene: TRBD1; V gene: TRBV3-1/TRBV3-2; CDR3 DNA: TGTGCCAGCAGCCTGGGAACGGGACAGGGTGGCTCACCCCTCCACTTT; CDR3 protein: CASSLGTGQGGSPLHF
clone size: NA; J gene: TRBJ1-3; D gene: NA; V gene: TRBV14; CDR3 DNA: TGTGCCAGCAGCACAGGTTTCTGGAGAAACACCATATATTTT; CDR3 protein: CASSTGFWRNTIYF
clone size: NA; J gene: TRBJ2-5; D gene: TRBD1; V gene: TRBV7-9; CDR3 DNA: TGTGCCAGCAGCTTAGGGACAGGGGGGGAGACCCAGTACTTC; CDR3 protein: CASSLGTGGETQYF
clone size: NA; J gene: TRBJ2-1; D gene: TRBD1; V gene: TRBV9; CDR3 DNA: TGTGCCAGCAGCACACAGGGGGCGAATGAGCAGTTCTTC; CDR3 protein: CASSTQGANEQFF
clone size: once; J gene: TRBJ2-1; D gene: NA; V gene: TRBV11-2; CDR3 DNA: TGTGCCAGCAGCTTAGGGACTAGAGGGGGCTACAATGAGCAGTTCTTC; CDR3 protein: CASSLGTRGGYNEQFF
clone size: few; J gene: TRBJ1-1; D gene: NA; V gene: TRBV5-4; CDR3 DNA: TGTGCCAGCCTTCCTTCCGGGGACACTGAAGCTTTCTTT; CDR3 protein: CASLPSGDTEAFF
clone size: NA; J gene: TRBJ1-1; D gene: NA; V gene: TRBV14; CDR3 DNA: TGTGCCAGTACAGGGTACATGAACACTGAAGCTTTCTTT; CDR3 protein: CASTGYMNTEAFF
clone size: few; J gene: TRBJ2-7; D gene: TRBD2; V gene: TRBV6-5; CDR3 DNA: TGTGCCAGCACCGTTAGCGGGGGAAGTTCCGAGCAGTACTTC; CDR3 protein: CASTVSGGSSEQYF
clone size: NA; J gene: TRBJ1-5; D gene: NA; V gene: TRBV6-2/TRBV6-3; CDR3 DNA: TGTGCCAGCAGTTACGGGACATATAGCAATCAGCCCCAGCATTTT; CDR3 protein: CASSYGTYSNQPQHF
clone size: NA; J gene: TRBJ2-5; D gene: TRBD1; V gene: TRBV5-1; CDR3 DNA: TGCGCCAGCAAAGTTTGGGGACAGTTAAAAGAGACCCAGTACTTC; CDR3 protein: CASKVWGQLKETQYF
clone size: NA; J gene: TRBJ1-2; D gene: NA; V gene: TRBV5-1; CDR3 DNA: TGCGCCAGCAGCCCACTACGATATGGCTACACCTTC; CDR3 protein: CASSPLRYGYTF
clone size: once; J gene: TRBJ1-5; D gene: NA; V gene: TRBV30; CDR3 DNA: TGTGCCTGGAATGACAGGCCCGACCAGCCCCAGCATTTT; CDR3 protein: CAWNDRPDQPQHF
clone size: NA; J gene: TRBJ2-2; D gene: NA; V gene: TRBV18; CDR3 DNA: TGTGCCAGCTCAACAGGGTTCGCGAACACCGGGGAGCTGTTTTTT; CDR3 protein: CASSTGFANTGELFF
clone size: NA; J gene: TRBJ2-2; D gene: NA; V gene: TRBV18; CDR3 DNA: TGTGCCAGCTCACGCGGGGTGGACACCGGGGAGCTGTTTTTT; CDR3 protein: CASSRGVDTGELFF
clone size: NA; J gene: TRBJ2-7; D gene: TRBD1; V gene: TRBV28; CDR3 DNA: TGTGCCAGCAAATCCGACAGGGCCTACGAGCAGTACTTC; CDR3 protein: CASKSDRAYEQYF
clone size: NA; J gene: TRBJ2-7; D gene: NA; V gene: TRBV28; CDR3 DNA: TGTGCCAGCATTAGGGGTGGGCAGATCTACGAGCAGTACTTC; CDR3 protein: CASIRGGQIYEQYF
clone size: NA; J gene: TRBJ2-5; D gene: NA; V gene: TRBV9; CDR3 DNA: TGTGCCAGCAGCGTAGGGCAGGGCAAAGAGACCCAGTACTTC; CDR3 protein: CASSVGQGKETQYF
clone size: NA; J gene: TRBJ2-1; D gene: NA; V gene: TRBV2; CDR3 DNA: TGTGCCAGCAGAGACACAAATGAGCAGTTCTTC; CDR3 protein: CASRDTNEQFF